The T cell receptor beta chain described here comes from a study of Ad26.COV2.S vaccination and SARS-CoV-2 variants. Study-wide points: Comparable non-spike TCR breadth was observed in vaccine and placebo recipients.

This clone was recorded once. What it recognizes is unknown. TCRdb's copy holds only in-frame clones and misses some; the assay was immunoSEQ multiplex PCR. The table has 300,000 to 350,000 clones, roughly 84% seen once. Treatment here: around 19 received Ad26.COV2.S at low or high dose, single or two shots; roughly 5 received placebo; per-sample allocation not given. The investigators took samples on day 63 after the first vaccine or placebo injection. With V trimmed by 6 bases and J by 2 bases, 4 bases remained unmatched. This CDR3 comprises 13 residues. In germline, CDR1 is SNHLY, CDR2 FYNNEI. The sequence was collected from a person between 18 and 59 years old who received the Ad26.COV2.S COVID-19 vaccine or a placebo. The sequences come from peripheral blood, collected in a trial of Ad26.COV2.S vaccine versus placebo. The chain recombines TRBV2 with TRBJ2-7; 7 bases line up with TRBD1. DNA of the CDR3: TGTGCCAGCAGAGACAGGGAAACCTACGAGCAGTACTTC. Its protein is CASRDRETYEQYF.